What follows describes a single TCR beta chain. This entry comes from a study of blood T cells in healthy people across ages. The trim removed 7 bases at V and 7 bases at J, leaving 8 bases unmatched. The CDR3 is 12 residues long. Germline V lookup: CDR1 SQVTM, CDR2 ANQGSEA. Sample-barcoded 5' priming and a J-beta primer mix drove a second PCR of roughly 6 to 12 cycles. Every molecule of cDNA carried a tag from a template-switch adaptor with 12 random nucleotides. Each CDR3 protein is one row after TCRdb ran MiXCR on the 5' RACE reads. The table records over 1,200,000 distinct CDR3 sequences, roughly 59% of them present only once.

The chain couples TRBV29-1 to TRBJ1-2; the match to TRBD1 covers 8 bases. Sequenced: blood. The receptor's source is a man in his late teens or twenties in good health. This CDR3 reads CSAEDREAGYTF. DNA for the CDR3: TGCAGCGCAGAGGACAGGGAAGCTGGCTACACCTTC.